The TCR beta chain under discussion was sequenced for a study of T cell responses to AZD1222 COVID-19 vaccine. Study context: Analyses pooled second doses at about 4 or about 12 weeks. Overall study results and limits: In all cases, repertoires were sampled only after the peak T cell response. Two AZD1222 doses significantly raised spike-specific TCR breadth and depth over controls.

Using immunoSEQ multiplex PCR, the repertoire was profiled, and TCRdb retains in-frame clones only, with some absent. The sample records more than 85,000 clones, 70% to 80% being singletons. Points on this clone: Antigen unknown.

The source material was peripheral blood, sampled on day 0 of AZD1222 vaccination. The source of this sequence is an adult in good health.

This CDR3 is CASSSSASGRTDTQYF. CDR3 DNA sequence: TGTGCCAGCAGTTCCTCGGCTAGCGGGAGAACAGATACGCAGTATTTT. The chain recombines TRBV28 with TRBJ2-3; 10 bases line up with TRBD2. The CDR3 runs 16 residues. Germline CDR1 and CDR2: MDHEN and SYDVKM. V was clipped by 4 bases and J by 3 bases; unmatched bases: 7. Variable domain in full (rest from reference TRBV28 and TRBJ2-3): DVKVTQSSRYLVKRTGEKVFLECVQDMDHENMFWYRQDPGLGLRLIYFSYDVKMKEKGDIPEGYSVSREKKERFSLILESASTNQTSMYLCASSSSASGRTDTQYFGPGTRLTVL.